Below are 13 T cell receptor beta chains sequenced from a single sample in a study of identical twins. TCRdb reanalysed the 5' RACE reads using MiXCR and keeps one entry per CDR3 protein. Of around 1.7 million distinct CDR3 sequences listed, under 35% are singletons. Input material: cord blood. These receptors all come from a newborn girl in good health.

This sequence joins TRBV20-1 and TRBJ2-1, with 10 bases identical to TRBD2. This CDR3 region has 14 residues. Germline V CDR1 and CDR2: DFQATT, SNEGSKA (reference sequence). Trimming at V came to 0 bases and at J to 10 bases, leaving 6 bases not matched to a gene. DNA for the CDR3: TGCAGTGCTAGAGATGTACTAGCGGGGCCCGAGCAGTTCTTC. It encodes CSARDVLAGPEQFF.

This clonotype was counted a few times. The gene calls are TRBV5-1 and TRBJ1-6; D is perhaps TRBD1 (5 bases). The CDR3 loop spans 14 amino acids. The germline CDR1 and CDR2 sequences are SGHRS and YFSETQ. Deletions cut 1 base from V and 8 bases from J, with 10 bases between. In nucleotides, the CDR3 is TGCGCCAGCAGCTTGAAGGACACCTATTCACCCCTCCACTTT. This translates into CASSLKDTYSPLHF.

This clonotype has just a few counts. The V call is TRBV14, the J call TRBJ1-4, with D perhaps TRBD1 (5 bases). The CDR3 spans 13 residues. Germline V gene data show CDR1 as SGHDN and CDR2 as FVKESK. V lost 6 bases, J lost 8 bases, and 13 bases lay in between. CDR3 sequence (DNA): TGTGCCAGCAGTCGGGGGATAAGGGAAAAACTGTTTTTT. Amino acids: CASSRGIREKLFF.

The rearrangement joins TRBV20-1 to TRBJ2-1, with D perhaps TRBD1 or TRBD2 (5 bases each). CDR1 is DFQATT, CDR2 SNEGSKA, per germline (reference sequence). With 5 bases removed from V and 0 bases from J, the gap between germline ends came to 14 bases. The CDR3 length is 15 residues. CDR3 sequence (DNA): TGCAGTGCTGTAGTGGGGGAAAGCTCCTACAATGAGCAGTTCTTC. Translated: CSAVVGESSYNEQFF.

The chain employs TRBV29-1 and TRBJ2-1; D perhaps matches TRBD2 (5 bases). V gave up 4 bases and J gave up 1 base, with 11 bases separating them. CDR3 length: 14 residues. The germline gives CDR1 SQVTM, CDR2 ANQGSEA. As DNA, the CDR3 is TGCAGCGTTGGCCGGCGGGTATCCTACAATGAGCAGTTCTTC. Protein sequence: CSVGRRVSYNEQFF.

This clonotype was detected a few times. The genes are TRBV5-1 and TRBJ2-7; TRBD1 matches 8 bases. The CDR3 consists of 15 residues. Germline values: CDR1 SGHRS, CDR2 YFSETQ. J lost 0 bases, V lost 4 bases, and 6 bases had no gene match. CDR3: CASSAGQGLSYEQYF. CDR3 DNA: TGCGCCAGCAGCGCAGGACAGGGCCTCTCCTACGAGCAGTACTTC.

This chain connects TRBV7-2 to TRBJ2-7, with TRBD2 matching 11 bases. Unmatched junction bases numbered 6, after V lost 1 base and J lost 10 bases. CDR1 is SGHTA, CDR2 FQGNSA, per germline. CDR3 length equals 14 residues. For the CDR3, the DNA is TGTGCCAGCAGCTTAGAAGGACTAGCGGGCCCTCAGTACTTC. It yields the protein CASSLEGLAGPQYF. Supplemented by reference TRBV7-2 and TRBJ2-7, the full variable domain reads GAGVSQSPSNKVTEKGKDVELRCDPISGHTALYWYRQSLGQGLEFLIYFQGNSAPDKSGLPSDRFSAERTGGSVSTLTIQRTQQEDSAVYLCASSLEGLAGPQYFGPGTRLTVT.

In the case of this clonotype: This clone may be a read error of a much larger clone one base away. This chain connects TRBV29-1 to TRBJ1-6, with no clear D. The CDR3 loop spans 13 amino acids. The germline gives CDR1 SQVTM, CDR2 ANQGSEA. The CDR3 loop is CSVGQTNNSPLNF. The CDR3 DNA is TGCAGCGTTGGGCAGACCAATAATTCACCCCTCAACTTT.

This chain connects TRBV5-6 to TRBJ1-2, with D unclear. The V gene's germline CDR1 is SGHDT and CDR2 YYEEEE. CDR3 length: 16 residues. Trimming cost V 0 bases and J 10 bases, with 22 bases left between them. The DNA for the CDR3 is TGTGCCAGCAGCTTGGATGGTAGGGCAGACAACTATAACTACACCTTC. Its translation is CASSLDGRADNYNYTF.

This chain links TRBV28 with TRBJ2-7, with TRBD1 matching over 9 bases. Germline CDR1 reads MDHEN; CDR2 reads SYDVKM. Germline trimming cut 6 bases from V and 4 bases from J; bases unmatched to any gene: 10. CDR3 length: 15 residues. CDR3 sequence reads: CASSSPPGQGYEQYF. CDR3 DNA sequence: TGTGCCAGCAGCTCACCACCGGGACAGGGATACGAGCAGTACTTC.

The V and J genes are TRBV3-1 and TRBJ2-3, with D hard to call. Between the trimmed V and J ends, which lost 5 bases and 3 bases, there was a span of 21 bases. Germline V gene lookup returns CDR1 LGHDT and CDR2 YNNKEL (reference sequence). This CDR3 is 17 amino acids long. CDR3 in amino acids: CASSNVYRYGGTDTQYF. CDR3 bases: TGTGCCAGCAGCAACGTTTATAGGTATGGTGGAACAGATACGCAGTATTTT.

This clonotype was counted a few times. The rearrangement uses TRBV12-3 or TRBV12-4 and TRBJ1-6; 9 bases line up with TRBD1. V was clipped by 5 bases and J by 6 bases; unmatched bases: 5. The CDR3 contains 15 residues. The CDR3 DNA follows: TGTGCCAGCAGTCAACAGGGGGCTGGTAATTCACCCCTCCACTTT. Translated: CASSQQGAGNSPLHF.

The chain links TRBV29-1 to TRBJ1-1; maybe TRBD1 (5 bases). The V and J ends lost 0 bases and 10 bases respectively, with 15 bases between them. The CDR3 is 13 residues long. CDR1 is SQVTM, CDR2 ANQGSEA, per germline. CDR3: CSVEDPQGRRAFF. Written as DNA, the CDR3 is TGCAGCGTTGAAGATCCCCAGGGTAGGAGAGCTTTCTTT. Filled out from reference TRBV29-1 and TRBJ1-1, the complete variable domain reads SAVISQKPSRDICQRGTSLTIQCQVDSQVTMMFWYRQQPGQSLTLIATANQGSEATYESGFVIDKFPISRPNLTFSTLTVSNMSPEDSSIYLCSVEDPQGRRAFFGQGTRLTVV.